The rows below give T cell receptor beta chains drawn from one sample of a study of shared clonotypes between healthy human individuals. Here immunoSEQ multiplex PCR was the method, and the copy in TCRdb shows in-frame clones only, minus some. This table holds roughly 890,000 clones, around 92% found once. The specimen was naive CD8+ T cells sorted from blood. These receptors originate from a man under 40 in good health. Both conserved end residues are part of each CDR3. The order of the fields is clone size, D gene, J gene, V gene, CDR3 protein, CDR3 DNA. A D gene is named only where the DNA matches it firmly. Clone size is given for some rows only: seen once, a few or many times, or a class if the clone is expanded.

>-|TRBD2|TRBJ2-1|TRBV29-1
CSVEGEETSRFNEQFF
TGCAGCGTTGAAGGTGAGGAGACTAGCAGATTTAATGAGCAGTTCTTC
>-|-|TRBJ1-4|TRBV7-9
CASSYNNEKLFF
TGTGCCAGCAGTTATAATAATGAAAAACTGTTTTTT
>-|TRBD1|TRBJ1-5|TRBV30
CAWGQGADSNQPQHF
TGTGCCTGGGGACAGGGGGCGGATAGCAATCAGCCCCAGCATTTT
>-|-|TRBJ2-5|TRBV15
CATSRVAWEGGETQYF
TGTGCCACCAGCAGAGTTGCTTGGGAAGGAGGAGAGACCCAGTACTTC
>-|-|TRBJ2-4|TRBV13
CASSPINWAKNIQYF
TGTGCCAGCAGCCCTATAAACTGGGCCAAAAACATTCAGTACTTC
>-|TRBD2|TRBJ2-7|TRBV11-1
CASSSFGLAGVGEQYF
TGTGCCAGCAGCAGTTTCGGGCTAGCGGGAGTAGGCGAGCAGTACTTC
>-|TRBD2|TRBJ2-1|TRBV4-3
CASSQDLGLAGALSSYNEQFF
TGCGCCAGCAGCCAAGACCTCGGACTAGCGGGAGCCCTCAGCTCCTACAATGAGCAGTTCTTC
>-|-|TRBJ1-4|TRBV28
CASQQNEKLFF
TGTGCCAGTCAGCAAAATGAAAAACTGTTTTTT
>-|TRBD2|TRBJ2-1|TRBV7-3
CASIQGLAGYNEQFF
TGTGCCAGCATCCAAGGGCTAGCGGGGTACAATGAGCAGTTCTTC
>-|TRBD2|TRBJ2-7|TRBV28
CASTAGLAGNSYEQYF
TGTGCCAGCACCGCGGGACTAGCGGGGAACTCCTACGAGCAGTACTTC
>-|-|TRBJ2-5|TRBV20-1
CSAPWGETQYF
TGCAGTGCTCCTTGGGGAGAGACCCAGTACTTC
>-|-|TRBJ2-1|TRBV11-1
CASSSEAASYNEQFF
TGTGCCAGCAGCTCTGAGGCGGCCTCCTACAATGAGCAGTTCTTC
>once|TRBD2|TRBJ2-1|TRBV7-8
CASSSKVLGTKYNEQFF
TGTGCCAGCAGCTCAAAGGTTCTTGGGACTAAATACAATGAGCAGTTCTTC
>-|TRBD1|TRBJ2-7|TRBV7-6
CASSRTGDTEQYF
TGTGCCAGCAGCCGGACAGGGGACACCGAGCAGTACTTC
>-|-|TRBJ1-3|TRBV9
CASSGMSSGNTIYF
TGTGCCAGCAGCGGCATGAGCTCTGGAAACACCATATATTTT
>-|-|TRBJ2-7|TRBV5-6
CASLSSYEQYF
TGTGCCAGCTTATCGTCCTACGAGCAGTACTTC
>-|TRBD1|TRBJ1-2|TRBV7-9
CASSLDGQGAEGYTF
TGTGCCAGCAGCTTAGACGGCCAGGGGGCCGAGGGCTACACCTTC
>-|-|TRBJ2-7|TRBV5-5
CASSLEGYEQYF
TGTGCCAGCAGCTTGGAGGGGTACGAGCAGTACTTC
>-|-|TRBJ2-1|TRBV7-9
CASSHVVPALRGFF
TGTGCCAGCAGCCACGTCGTTCCGGCTTTACGGGGGTTCTTC
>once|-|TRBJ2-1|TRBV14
CASSQDWYRNNEQFF
TGTGCCAGCAGCCAAGATTGGTACAGAAACAATGAGCAGTTCTTC
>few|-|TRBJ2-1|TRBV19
CASSMRGRLNEQFF
TGTGCCAGTAGTATGAGGGGGAGGCTCAATGAGCAGTTCTTC
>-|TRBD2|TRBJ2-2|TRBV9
CASSDISGTRNTGELFF
TGTGCCAGCAGCGACATTTCCGGGACTAGGAACACCGGGGAGCTGTTTTTT
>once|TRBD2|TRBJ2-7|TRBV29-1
CSVGLAGGINEQYF
TGCAGCGTGGGGTTAGCGGGAGGAATCAACGAGCAGTACTTC
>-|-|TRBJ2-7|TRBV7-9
CASSSSVSYEQYF
TGTGCCAGCAGCTCAAGTGTTTCCTACGAGCAGTACTTC
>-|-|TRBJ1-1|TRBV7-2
CASSLGRAYTEAFF
TGTGCCAGCAGCTTAGGCAGGGCGTACACTGAAGCTTTCTTT
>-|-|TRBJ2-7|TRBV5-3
CARSRKVGGGYEQYF
TGTGCCAGAAGCAGGAAAGTAGGAGGTGGATACGAGCAGTACTTC
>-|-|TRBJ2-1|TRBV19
CASAVGSYNEQFF
TGTGCCAGCGCTGTAGGATCCTACAATGAGCAGTTCTTC
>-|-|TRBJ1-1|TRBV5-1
CASSLVASSYPEAFF
TGCGCCAGCAGCTTGGTGGCGTCCAGCTACCCTGAAGCTTTCTTT
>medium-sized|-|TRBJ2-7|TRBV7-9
CASSLAGWSYEQYF
TGTGCCAGCAGCTTAGCGGGTTGGTCCTACGAGCAGTACTTC
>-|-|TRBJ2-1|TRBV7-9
CASSLGSGWYNEQFF
TGTGCCAGCAGCTTAGGGAGCGGGTGGTACAATGAGCAGTTCTTC
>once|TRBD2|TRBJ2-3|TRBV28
CASSLFGLAISTQYF
TGTGCCAGCAGTTTATTCGGACTAGCTATCAGTACGCAGTATTTT
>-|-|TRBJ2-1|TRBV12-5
CASARGGPYNEQFF
TGTGCTAGTGCCCGGGGAGGACCCTACAATGAGCAGTTCTTC
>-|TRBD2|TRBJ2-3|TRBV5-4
CASSIGTSGSTDTQYF
TGTGCCAGCAGCATTGGGACTAGCGGATCCACAGATACGCAGTATTTT
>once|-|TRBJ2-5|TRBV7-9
CASSLVRQGPTQETQYF
TGTGCCAGCAGCTTAGTTAGGCAGGGCCCAACTCAAGAGACCCAGTACTTC
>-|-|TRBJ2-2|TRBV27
CASSLGTNTGELFF
TGTGCCAGCAGTTTGGGGACAAACACCGGGGAGCTGTTTTTT
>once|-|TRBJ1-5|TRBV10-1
CASSLDKYSNQPQHF
TGCGCCAGCAGTCTCGACAAGTATAGCAATCAGCCCCAGCATTTT
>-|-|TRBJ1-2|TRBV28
CASSPQGFRGYTF
TGTGCCAGCAGTCCTCAAGGGTTCAGAGGCTACACCTTC
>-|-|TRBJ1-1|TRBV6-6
CASSYGRLGNTEAFF
TGTGCCAGCAGTTACGGTAGGTTGGGGAACACTGAAGCTTTCTTT
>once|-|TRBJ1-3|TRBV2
CASRQRLIDYENRLTSSGNTIYF
TGTGCCAGCAGACAAAGGCTCATAGACTACGAAAACCGGCTTACGAGCTCTGGAAACACCATATATTTT
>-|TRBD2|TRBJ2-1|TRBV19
CASSIPLGVAGTNEQFF
TGTGCCAGTAGTATACCCCTCGGGGTAGCGGGGACCAATGAGCAGTTCTTC
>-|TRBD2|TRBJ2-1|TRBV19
CATQAGGFYNEQFF
TGTGCCACCCAGGCGGGAGGGTTTTACAATGAGCAGTTCTTC
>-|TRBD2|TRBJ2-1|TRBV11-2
CASSINSGRWGSYNEQFF
TGTGCCAGCAGCATTAATAGCGGGAGATGGGGCTCCTACAATGAGCAGTTCTTC
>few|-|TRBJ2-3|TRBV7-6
CASSLSPSGLGDTQYF
TGTGCCAGCAGCTTAAGCCCTTCAGGTCTTGGTGATACGCAGTATTTT
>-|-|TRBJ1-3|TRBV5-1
CASSDDGSGNTIYF
TGCGCCAGCAGCGACGACGGCTCTGGAAACACCATATATTTT
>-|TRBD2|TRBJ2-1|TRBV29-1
CSPRLADYNEQFF
TGCAGCCCCCGACTAGCGGACTACAATGAGCAGTTCTTC
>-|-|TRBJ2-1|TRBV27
CASSLSGRGAYNEQFF
TGTGCCAGCAGTTTATCGGGCAGGGGGGCCTACAATGAGCAGTTCTTC
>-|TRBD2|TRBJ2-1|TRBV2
CASSALAGGPYNEQFF
TGTGCCAGCAGTGCTCTTGCGGGAGGGCCCTACAATGAGCAGTTCTTC
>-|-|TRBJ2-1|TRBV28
CASSLTTGMYNEQFF
TGTGCCAGCAGTTTGACGACCGGAATGTACAATGAGCAGTTCTTC
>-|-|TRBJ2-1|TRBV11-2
CASSTRDFDKQFF
TGTGCCAGCAGCACCCGGGACTTCGACAAGCAGTTCTTC
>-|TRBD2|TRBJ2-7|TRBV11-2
CASSSYSGSYEQYF
TGTGCCAGCAGCTCCTATAGCGGGAGCTACGAGCAGTACTTC